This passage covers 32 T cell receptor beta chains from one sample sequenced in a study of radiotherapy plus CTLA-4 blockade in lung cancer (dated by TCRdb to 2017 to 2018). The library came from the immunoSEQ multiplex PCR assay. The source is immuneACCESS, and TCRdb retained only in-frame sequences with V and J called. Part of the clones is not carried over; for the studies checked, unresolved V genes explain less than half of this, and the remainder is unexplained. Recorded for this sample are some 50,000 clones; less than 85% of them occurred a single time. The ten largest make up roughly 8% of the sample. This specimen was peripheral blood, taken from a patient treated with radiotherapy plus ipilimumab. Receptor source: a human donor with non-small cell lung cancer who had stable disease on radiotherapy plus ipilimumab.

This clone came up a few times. CDR3 amino acids: CASSLASRWDSSYNEQFF. CDR3 nucleotides: TGTGCCAGCAGCTTAGCCTCCCGCTGGGATAGCTCCTACAATGAGCAGTTCTTC. V usage is TRBV7-9 and J usage is TRBJ2-1; D unclear. The length of the CDR3 is 18 residues. Germline CDR1 reads SEHNR; CDR2 reads FQNEAQ (reference sequence). The V gene lost 0 bases and the J gene lost 0 bases, with 15 bases spanning the gap.

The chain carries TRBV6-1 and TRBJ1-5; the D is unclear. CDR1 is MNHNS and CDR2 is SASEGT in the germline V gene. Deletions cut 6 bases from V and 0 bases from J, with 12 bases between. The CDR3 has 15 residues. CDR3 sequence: CASRGLANSNQPQHF. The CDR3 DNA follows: TGTGCCAGCAGGGGCCTCGCGAATAGCAATCAGCCCCAGCATTTT.

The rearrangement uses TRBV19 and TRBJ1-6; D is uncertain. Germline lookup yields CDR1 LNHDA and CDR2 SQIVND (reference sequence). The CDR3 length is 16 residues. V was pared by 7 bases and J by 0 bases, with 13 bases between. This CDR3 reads CASMETARSYNSPLHF. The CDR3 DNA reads TGTGCCAGTATGGAGACTGCCCGCTCCTATAATTCACCCCTCCACTTT.

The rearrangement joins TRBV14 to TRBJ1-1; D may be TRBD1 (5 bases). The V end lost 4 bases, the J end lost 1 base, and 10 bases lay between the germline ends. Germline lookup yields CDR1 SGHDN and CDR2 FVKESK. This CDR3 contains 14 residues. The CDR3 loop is CASSPRQGNTEAFF. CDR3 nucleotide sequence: TGTGCCAGCAGCCCGCGTCAGGGGAACACTGAAGCTTTCTTT.

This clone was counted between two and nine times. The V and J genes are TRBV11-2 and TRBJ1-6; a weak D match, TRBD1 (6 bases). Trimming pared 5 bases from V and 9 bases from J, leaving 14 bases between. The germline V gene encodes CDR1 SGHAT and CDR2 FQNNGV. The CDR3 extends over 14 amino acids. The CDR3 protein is CASSPMGGGSPLHF. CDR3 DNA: TGTGCCAGCAGCCCAATGGGGGGCGGTTCACCCCTCCACTTT.

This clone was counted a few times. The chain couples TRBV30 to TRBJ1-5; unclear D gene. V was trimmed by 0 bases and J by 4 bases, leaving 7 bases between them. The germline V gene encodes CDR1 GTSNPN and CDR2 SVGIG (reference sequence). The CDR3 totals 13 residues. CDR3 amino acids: CAWSVEGNQPQHF. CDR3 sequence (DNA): TGTGCCTGGAGTGTGGAAGGGAATCAGCCCCAGCATTTT. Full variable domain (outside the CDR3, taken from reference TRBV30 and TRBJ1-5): SQTIHQWPATLVQPVGSPLSLECTVEGTSNPNLYWYRQAAGRGLQLLFYSVGIGQISSEVPQNLSASRPQDRQFILSSKKLLLSDSGFYLCAWSVEGNQPQHFGDGTRLSIL.

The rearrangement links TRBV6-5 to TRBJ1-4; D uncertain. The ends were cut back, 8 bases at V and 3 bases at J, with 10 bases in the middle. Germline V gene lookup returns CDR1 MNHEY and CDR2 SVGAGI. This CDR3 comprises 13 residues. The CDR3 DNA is TGTGCCAGCGGTCGGACGGCTAATGAAAAACTGTTTTTT. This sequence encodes CASGRTANEKLFF.

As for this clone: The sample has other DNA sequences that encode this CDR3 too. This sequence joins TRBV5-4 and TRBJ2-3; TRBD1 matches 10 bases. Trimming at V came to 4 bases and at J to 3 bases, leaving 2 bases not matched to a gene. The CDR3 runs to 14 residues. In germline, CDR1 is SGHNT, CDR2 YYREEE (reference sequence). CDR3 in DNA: TGTGCCAGCAGCCGGGACAGGGGTACAGATACGCAGTATTTT. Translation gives CASSRDRGTDTQYF.

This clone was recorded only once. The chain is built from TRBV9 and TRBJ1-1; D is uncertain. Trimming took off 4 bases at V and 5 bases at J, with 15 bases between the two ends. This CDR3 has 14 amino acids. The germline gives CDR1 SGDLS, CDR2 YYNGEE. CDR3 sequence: CASSPRAVTTEAFF. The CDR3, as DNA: TGTGCCAGCAGCCCCCGGGCAGTAACAACTGAAGCTTTCTTT.

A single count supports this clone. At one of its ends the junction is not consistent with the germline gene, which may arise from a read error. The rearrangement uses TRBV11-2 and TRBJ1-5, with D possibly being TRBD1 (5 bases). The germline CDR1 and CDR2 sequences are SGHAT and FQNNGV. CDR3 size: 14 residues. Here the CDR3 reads CASSLDRVNQPQHF. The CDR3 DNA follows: TGTGCCAGCAGCCTAGACAGAGTCAATCAGCCCCAGCATTTT. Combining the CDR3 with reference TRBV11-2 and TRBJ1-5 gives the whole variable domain EAGVAQSPRYKIIEKRQSVAFWCNPISGHATLYWYQQILGQGPKLLIQFQNNGVVDDSQLPKDRFSAERLKGVDSTLKIQPAKLEDSAVYLCASSLDRVNQPQHFGDGTRLSIL.

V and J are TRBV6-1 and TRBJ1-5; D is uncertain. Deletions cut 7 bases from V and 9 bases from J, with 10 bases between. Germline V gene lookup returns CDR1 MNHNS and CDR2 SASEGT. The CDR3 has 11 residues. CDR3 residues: CASKWEGPQHF. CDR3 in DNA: TGTGCCAGCAAGTGGGAAGGGCCCCAGCATTTT.

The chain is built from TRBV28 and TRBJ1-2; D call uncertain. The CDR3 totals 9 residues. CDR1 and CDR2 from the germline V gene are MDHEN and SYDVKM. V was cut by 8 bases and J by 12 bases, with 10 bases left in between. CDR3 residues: CASGQWNTF. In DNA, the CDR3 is TGTGCCAGCGGGCAGTGGAACACCTTC.

The chain's CDR3 is CASSSASSVTQYF. The CDR3 nucleotides are TGTGCCAGCAGTTCAGCGAGTTCCGTGACCCAGTACTTC. The chain joins TRBV6-5 to TRBJ2-5; D gene unclear. V lost 4 bases to trimming and J lost 7 bases, with 13 bases between them. The germline V gene encodes CDR1 MNHEY and CDR2 SVGAGI. The CDR3 length is 13 residues.

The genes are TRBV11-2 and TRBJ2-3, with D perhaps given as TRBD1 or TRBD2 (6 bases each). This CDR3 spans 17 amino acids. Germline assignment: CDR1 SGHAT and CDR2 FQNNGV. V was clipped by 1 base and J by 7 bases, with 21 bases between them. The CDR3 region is CASSLVLDLRGTHTQYF. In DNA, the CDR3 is TGTGCCAGCAGCTTAGTTCTCGATTTACGCGGGACACATACGCAGTATTTT.

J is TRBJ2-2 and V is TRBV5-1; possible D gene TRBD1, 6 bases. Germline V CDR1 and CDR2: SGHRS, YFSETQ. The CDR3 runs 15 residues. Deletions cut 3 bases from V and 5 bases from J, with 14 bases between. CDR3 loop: CASSSPQQGTGELFF. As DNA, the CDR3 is TGCGCCAGCAGCTCCCCCCAACAGGGTACCGGGGAGCTGTTTTTT.

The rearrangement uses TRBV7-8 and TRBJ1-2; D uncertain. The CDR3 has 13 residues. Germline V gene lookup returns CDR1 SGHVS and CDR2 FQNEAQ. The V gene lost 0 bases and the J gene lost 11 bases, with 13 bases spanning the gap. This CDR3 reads CASSLAGEQRYTF. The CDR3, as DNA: TGTGCCAGCAGCTTAGCGGGTGAACAGAGGTACACCTTC.

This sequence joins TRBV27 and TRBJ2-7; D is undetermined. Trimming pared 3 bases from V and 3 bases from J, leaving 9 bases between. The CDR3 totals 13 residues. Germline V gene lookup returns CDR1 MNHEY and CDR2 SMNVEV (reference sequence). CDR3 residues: CASSFATYYEQYF. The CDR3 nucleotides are TGTGCCAGCAGTTTCGCAACATACTACGAGCAGTACTTC.

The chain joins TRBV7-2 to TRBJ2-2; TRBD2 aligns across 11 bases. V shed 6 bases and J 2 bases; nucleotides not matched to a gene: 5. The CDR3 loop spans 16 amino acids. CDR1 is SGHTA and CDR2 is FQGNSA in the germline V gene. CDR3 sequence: CASRLTSGVNTGELFF. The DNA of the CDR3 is TGTGCCAGCAGGTTGACTAGCGGGGTAAACACCGGGGAGCTGTTTTTT. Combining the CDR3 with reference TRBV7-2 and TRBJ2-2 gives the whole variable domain GAGVSQSPSNKVTEKGKDVELRCDPISGHTALYWYRQSLGQGLEFLIYFQGNSAPDKSGLPSDRFSAERTGGSVSTLTIQRTQQEDSAVYLCASRLTSGVNTGELFFGEGSRLTVL.

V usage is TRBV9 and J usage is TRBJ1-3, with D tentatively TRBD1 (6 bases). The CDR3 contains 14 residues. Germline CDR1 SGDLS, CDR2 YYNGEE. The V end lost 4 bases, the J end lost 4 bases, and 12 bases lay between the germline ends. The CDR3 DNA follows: TGTGCCAGCAGCTGGAAGGGGGAGGGAAACACCATATATTTT. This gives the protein CASSWKGEGNTIYF.

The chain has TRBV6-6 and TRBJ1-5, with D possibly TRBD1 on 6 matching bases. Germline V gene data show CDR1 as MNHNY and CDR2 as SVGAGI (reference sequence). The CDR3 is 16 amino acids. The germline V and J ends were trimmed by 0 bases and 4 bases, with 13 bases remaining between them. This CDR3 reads CASSYSAGEMNQPQHF. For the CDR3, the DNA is TGTGCCAGCAGTTACTCGGCAGGGGAGATGAATCAGCCCCAGCATTTT.

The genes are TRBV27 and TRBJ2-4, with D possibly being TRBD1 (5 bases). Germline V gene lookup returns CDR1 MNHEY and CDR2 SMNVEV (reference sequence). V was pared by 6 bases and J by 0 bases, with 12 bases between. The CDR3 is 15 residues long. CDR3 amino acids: CASSSTGLAKNIQYF. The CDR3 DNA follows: TGTGCCAGCAGCTCCACAGGTCTAGCCAAAAACATTCAGTACTTC.

CDR3 sequence: CASSLLADGWDPLHF. The CDR3 DNA reads TGTGCCAGCAGCTTATTGGCAGACGGCTGGGATCCCCTCCACTTT. The chain has TRBV7-8 and TRBJ1-6; D is ambiguous. The V gene's germline CDR1 is SGHVS and CDR2 FQNEAQ. V was trimmed by 2 bases and J by 13 bases, leaving 18 bases between them. This CDR3 contains 15 residues. Complete variable domain (other parts from reference TRBV7-8 and TRBJ1-6): GAGVSQSPRYKVAKRGQDVALRCDPISGHVSLFWYQQALGQGPEFLTYFQNEAQLDKSGLPSDRFFAERPEGSVSTLKIQRTQQEDSAVYLCASSLLADGWDPLHFGNGTRLTVT.

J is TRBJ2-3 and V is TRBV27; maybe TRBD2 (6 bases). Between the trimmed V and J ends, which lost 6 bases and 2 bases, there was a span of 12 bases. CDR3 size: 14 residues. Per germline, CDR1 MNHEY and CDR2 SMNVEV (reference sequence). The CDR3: CASREGDNTDTQYF. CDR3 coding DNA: TGTGCCAGCAGGGAGGGCGATAACACAGATACGCAGTATTTT.

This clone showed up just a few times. CDR3 sequence: CSVRALLMNTEAFF. CDR3 bases: TGCAGCGTCCGGGCCCTGTTGATGAACACTGAAGCTTTCTTT. The V and J genes are TRBV29-1 and TRBJ1-1, with D hard to call. Germline V CDR1 and CDR2: SQVTM, ANQGSEA. V was trimmed by 6 bases and J by 0 bases, leaving 14 bases between them. The CDR3 length is 14 residues.

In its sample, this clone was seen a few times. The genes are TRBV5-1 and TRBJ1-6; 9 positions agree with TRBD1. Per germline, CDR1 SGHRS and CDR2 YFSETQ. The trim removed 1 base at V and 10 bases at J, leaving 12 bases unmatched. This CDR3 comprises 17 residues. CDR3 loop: CASSLRDLGTGSSPLHF. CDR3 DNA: TGCGCCAGCAGCTTGAGGGATCTCGGGACAGGGAGCTCACCCCTCCACTTT.

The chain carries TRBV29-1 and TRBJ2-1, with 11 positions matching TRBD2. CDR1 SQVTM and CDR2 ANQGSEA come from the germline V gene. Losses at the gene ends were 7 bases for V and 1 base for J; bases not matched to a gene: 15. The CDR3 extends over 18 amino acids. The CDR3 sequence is CSALGVAGGQESYNEQFF. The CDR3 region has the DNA TGCAGCGCCCTTGGGGTAGCGGGGGGGCAGGAGTCCTACAATGAGCAGTTCTTC.

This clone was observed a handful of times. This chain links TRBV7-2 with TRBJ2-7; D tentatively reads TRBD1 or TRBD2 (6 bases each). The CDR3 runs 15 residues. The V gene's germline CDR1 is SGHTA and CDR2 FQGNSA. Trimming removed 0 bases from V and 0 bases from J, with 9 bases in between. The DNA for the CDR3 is TGTGCCAGCAGCTTAGCCGGGGGCGTCTCCTACGAGCAGTACTTC. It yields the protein CASSLAGGVSYEQYF. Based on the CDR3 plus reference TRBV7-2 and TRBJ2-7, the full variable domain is GAGVSQSPSNKVTEKGKDVELRCDPISGHTALYWYRQSLGQGLEFLIYFQGNSAPDKSGLPSDRFSAERTGGSVSTLTIQRTQQEDSAVYLCASSLAGGVSYEQYFGPGTRLTVT.

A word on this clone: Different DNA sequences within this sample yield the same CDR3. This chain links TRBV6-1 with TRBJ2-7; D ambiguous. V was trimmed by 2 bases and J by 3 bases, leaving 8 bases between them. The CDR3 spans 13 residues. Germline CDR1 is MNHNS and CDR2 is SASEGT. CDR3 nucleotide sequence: TGTGCCAGCAGTGAAATTCGACTCTACGAGCAGTACGTC. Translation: CASSEIRLYEQYV.

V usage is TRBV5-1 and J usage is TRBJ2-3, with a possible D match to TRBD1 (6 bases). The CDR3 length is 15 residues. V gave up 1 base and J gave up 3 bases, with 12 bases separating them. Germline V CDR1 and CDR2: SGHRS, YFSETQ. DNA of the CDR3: TGCGCCAGCAGCTTGACAGGGAAGCAGACAGATACGCAGTATTTT. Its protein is CASSLTGKQTDTQYF.

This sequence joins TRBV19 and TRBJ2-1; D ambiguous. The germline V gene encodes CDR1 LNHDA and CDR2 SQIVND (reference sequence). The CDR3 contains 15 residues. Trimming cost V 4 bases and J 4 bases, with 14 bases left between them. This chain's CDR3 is CASSTTPVPYNEQFF. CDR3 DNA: TGTGCCAGTAGTACCACACCTGTCCCTTACAATGAGCAGTTCTTC. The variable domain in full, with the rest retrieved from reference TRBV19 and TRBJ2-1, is DGGITQSPKYLFRKEGQNVTLSCEQNLNHDAMYWYRQDPGQGLRLIYYSQIVNDFQKGDIAEGYSVSREKKESFPLTVTSAQKNPTAFYLCASSTTPVPYNEQFFGPGTRLTVL.

The CDR3 DNA reads TGCGCCAGCAGCTACCCGGACAGGGTGAACACTGAAGCTTTCTTT. It is translated as CASSYPDRVNTEAFF. This chain connects TRBV5-1 to TRBJ1-1; 8 bases fit TRBD1. The CDR3 has 15 amino acids. The junction had 4 bases not matched to a gene; V was cut back by 3 bases and J by 0 bases. CDR1 is SGHRS, CDR2 YFSETQ, per germline.

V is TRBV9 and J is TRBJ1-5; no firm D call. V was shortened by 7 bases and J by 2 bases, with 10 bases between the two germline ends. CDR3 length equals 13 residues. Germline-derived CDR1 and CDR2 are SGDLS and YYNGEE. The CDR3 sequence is CASGETGNQPQHF. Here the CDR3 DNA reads TGTGCCAGCGGGGAAACGGGCAATCAGCCCCAGCATTTT.